This T cell receptor (beta chain) was identified during a study of early T cells in non-severe SARS-CoV-2 infection. The wider study: Sequencing input comprised bulk RNA from unsorted whole blood; chain pairing was not available. Points from the study as a whole: Matching with VDJdb favored anti-spike CD8 responses (missing private and CD4 specificities).

V lost 5 bases and J 5 bases, leaving 9 bases between the germline ends. This CDR3 has 12 amino acids. CDR1 is LGHDT, CDR2 YNNKEL, per germline (reference sequence). This clonotype was recorded at least ten times. Its antigen is not known. Unique molecular identifier tags were affixed to discrete cDNA molecules. TCRdb ran MiXCR on the 5' RACE reads and lists one entry per CDR3 protein. The profile shows some 64,000 distinct CDR3 sequences, 13% of them singletons. The chain combines TRBV3-1 with TRBJ1-1, with D possibly TRBD1 on 5 matching bases. Material for sequencing was whole blood. The clonotype comes from an adult who was a healthcare worker with PCR-confirmed SARS-CoV-2 infection or an uninfected control (not recorded which). In DNA form, the CDR3 reads TGTGCCAGCAGCTTACGACAGACTGAAGCTTTCTTT. Translation gives CASSLRQTEAFF.